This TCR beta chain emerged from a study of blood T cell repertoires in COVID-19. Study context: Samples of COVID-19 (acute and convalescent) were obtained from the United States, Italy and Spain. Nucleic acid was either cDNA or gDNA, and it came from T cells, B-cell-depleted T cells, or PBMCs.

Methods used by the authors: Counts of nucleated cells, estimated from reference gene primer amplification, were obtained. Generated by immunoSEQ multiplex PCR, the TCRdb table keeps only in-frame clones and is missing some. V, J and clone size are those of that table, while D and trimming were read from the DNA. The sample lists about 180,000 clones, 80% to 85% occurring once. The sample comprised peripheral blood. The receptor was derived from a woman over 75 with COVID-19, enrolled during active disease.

The CDR3 bases are TGTGCCAGCAGCTCCTCCAGGGGAGTCACTGAAGCTTTCTTT. It translates to CASSSSRGVTEAFF. The chain carries TRBV11-3 and TRBJ1-1, with a tentative D call TRBD1 (6 bases). The ends were cut back, 4 bases at V and 4 bases at J, with 13 bases in the middle. This CDR3 spans 14 amino acids. CDR1 and CDR2 from the germline V gene are SGHNT and YENEEA.